This T cell receptor beta chain was captured in a study of CD8 T cells in ankylosing spondylitis. With respect to this clonotype: What it binds is not known.

Trimming took 2 bases from V and 2 from J, leaving 17 bases between them. CDR3 length equals 16 residues. The germline CDR1 and CDR2 sequences are SGHRS and YFSETQ. Study-wide results and caveats: Significant enrichment of disease-linked clones was reported in matched ankylosing spondylitis synovial fluid. Characteristic, it appeared, of ankylosing spondylitis blood was a TCR beta motif of several highly homologous variants. Some of the motif variants had earlier been found in reactive arthritis patients' fluid and blood.

TCR beta libraries were made by quantitative 5'-RACE with molecular barcodes. One entry per CDR3 protein, called by TCRdb with MiXCR from the 5' RACE reads. The sample records a few hundred thousand distinct CDR3 sequences, 7.3% being singletons. This sequence joins TRBV5-1 and TRBJ2-7, with D possibly TRBD1 on 7 matching bases. The sequencing sample was made of blood, either unsorted or a sorted T cell fraction (not recorded which). This TCR came from a male donor with ankylosing spondylitis. CDR3 loop: CASSFYPRDSPYEQYF. CDR3 DNA sequence: TGCGCCAGCAGCTTCTATCCGCGGGACAGCCCCTACGAGCAGTACTTC. The full variable domain, in which reference TRBV5-1 and TRBJ2-7 provide the parts outside the CDR3, is KAGVTQTPRYLIKTRGQQVTLSCSPISGHRSVSWYQQTPGQGLQFLFEYFSETQRNKGNFPGRFSGRQFSNSRSEMNVSTLELGDSALYLCASSFYPRDSPYEQYFGPGTRLTVT.